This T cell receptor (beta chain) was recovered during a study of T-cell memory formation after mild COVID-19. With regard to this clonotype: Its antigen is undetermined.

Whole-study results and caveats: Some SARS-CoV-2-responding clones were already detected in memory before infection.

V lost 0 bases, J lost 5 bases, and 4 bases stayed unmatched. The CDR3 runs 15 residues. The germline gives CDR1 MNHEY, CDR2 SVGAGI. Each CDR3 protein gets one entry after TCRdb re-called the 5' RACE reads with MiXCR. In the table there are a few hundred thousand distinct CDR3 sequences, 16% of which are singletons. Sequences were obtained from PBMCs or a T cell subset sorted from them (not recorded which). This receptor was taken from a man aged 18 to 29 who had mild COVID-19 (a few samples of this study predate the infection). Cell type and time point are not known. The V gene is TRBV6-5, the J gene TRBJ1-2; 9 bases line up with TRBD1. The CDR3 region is CASSYSTGGGYGYTF. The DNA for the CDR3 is TGTGCCAGCAGTTACTCGACAGGGGGAGGGTATGGCTACACCTTC.